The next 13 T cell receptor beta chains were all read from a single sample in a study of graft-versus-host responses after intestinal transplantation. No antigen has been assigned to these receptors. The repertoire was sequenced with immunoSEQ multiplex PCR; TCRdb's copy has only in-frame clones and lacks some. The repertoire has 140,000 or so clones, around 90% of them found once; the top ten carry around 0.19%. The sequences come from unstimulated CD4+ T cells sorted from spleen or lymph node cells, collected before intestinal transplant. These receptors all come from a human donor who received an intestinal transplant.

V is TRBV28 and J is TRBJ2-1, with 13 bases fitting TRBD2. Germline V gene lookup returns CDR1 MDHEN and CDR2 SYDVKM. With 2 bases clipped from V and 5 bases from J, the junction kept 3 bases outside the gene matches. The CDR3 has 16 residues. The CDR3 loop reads CASSLLGTSGNNEQFF. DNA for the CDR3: TGTGCCAGCAGTTTACTCGGGACTAGCGGGAACAATGAGCAGTTCTTC.

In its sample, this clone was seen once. CDR3 nucleotide sequence: TGTGCCAGTTCGGGACAGGTGGAAGAAAAACTGTTTTTT. As protein: CASSGQVEEKLFF. The rearrangement links TRBV2 to TRBJ1-4; 8 bases match TRBD1. The CDR3 extends over 13 amino acids. J gave up 8 bases and V 9 bases, and 8 bases lay outside the gene matches. Germline lookup yields CDR1 SNHLY and CDR2 FYNNEI.

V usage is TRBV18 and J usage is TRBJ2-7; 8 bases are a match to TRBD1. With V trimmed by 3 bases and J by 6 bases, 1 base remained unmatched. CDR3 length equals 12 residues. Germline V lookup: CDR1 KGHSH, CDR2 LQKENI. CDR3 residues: CASSPGQAEQYF. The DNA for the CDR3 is TGTGCCAGCTCACCGGGACAGGCCGAGCAGTACTTC.

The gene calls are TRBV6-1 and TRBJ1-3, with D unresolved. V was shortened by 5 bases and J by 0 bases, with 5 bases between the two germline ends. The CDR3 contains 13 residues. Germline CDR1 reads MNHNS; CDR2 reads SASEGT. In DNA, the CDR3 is TGTGCCAGCAGTACAGACTCTGGAAACACCATATATTTT. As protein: CASSTDSGNTIYF.

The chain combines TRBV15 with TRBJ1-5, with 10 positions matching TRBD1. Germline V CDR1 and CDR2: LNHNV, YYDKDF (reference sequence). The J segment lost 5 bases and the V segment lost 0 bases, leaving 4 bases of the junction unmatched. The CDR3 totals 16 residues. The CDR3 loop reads CATSREQTGGHQPQHF. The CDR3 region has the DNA TGTGCCACCAGCAGAGAACAGACAGGGGGCCATCAGCCCCAGCATTTT. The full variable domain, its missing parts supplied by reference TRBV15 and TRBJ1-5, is DAMVIQNPRYQVTQFGKPVTLSCSQTLNHNVMYWYQQKSSQAPKLLFHYYDKDFNNEADTPDNFQSRRPNTSFCFLDIRSPGLGDTAMYLCATSREQTGGHQPQHFGDGTRLSIL.

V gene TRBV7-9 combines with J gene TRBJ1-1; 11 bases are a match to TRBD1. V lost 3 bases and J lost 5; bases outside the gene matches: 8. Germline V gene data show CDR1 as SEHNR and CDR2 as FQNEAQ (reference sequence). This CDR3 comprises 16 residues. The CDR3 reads CASSFGKDRGQTEAFF. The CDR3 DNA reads TGTGCCAGCAGCTTCGGCAAGGACAGGGGGCAAACTGAAGCTTTCTTT.

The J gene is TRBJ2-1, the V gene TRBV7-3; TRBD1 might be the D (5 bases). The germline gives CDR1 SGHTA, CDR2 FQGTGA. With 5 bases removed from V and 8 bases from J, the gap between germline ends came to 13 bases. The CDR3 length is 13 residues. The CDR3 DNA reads TGTGCCAGCAGCCCCCAGGGCCGGGATGAGCAGTTCTTC. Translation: CASSPQGRDEQFF.

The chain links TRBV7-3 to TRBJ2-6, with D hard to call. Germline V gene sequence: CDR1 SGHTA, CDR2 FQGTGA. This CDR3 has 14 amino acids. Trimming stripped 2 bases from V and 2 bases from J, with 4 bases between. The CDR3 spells CASSLAAGANVLTF. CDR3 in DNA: TGTGCCAGCAGCTTAGCCGCTGGGGCCAACGTCCTGACTTTC.

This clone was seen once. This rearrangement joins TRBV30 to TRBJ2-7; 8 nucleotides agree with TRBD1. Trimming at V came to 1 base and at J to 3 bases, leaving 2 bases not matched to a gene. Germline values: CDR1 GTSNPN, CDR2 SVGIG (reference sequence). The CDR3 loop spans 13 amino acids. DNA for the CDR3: TGTGCCTGGAGTGCGGACAGGGTCTACGAGCAGTACTTC. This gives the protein CAWSADRVYEQYF. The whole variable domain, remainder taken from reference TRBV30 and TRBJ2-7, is SQTIHQWPATLVQPVGSPLSLECTVEGTSNPNLYWYRQAAGRGLQLLFYSVGIGQISSEVPQNLSASRPQDRQFILSSKKLLLSDSGFYLCAWSADRVYEQYFGPGTRLTVT.

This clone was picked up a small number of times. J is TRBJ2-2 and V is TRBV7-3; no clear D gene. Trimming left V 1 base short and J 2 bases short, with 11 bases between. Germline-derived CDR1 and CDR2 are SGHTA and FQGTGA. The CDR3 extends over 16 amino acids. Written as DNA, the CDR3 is TGTGCCAGCAGCTTAAGTTTAATGGGAAACACCGGGGAGCTGTTTTTT. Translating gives CASSLSLMGNTGELFF.

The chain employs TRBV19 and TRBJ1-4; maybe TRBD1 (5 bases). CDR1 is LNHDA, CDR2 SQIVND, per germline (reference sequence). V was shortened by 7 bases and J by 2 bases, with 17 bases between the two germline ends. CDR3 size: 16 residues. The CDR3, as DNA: TGTGCCAGTACCAACCCCGGGGGGAAGACTAATGAAAAACTGTTTTTT. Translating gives CASTNPGGKTNEKLFF.

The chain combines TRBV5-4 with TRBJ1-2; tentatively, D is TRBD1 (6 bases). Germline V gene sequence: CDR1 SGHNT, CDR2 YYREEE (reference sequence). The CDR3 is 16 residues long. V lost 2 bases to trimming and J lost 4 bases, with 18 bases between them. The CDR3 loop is CASSLFPQGKIYGYTF. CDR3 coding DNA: TGTGCCAGCAGCTTATTCCCGCAGGGGAAGATCTATGGCTACACCTTC.

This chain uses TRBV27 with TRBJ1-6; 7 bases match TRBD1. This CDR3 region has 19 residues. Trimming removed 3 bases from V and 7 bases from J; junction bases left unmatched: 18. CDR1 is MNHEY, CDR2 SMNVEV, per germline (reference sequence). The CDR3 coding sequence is TGTGCCAGCAGTTTGGGCCCGGAACAGGGGAAAAGGAAGAATTCACCCCTCCACTTT. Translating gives CASSLGPEQGKRKNSPLHF.